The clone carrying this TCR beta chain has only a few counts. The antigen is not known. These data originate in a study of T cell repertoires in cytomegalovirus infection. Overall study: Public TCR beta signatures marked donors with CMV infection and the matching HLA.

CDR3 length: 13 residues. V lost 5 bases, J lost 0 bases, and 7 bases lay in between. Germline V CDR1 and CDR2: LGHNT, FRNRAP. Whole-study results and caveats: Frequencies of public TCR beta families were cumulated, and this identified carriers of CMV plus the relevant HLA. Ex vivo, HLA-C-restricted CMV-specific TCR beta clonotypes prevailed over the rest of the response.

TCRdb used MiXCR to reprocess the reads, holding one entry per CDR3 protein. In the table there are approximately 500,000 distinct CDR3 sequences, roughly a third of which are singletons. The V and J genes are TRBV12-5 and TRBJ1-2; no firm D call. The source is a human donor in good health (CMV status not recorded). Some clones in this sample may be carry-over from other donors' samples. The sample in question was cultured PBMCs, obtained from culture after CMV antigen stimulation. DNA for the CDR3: TGTGCTAGTGGTCTCGGGACTAACTATGGCTACACCTTC. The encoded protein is CASGLGTNYGYTF.